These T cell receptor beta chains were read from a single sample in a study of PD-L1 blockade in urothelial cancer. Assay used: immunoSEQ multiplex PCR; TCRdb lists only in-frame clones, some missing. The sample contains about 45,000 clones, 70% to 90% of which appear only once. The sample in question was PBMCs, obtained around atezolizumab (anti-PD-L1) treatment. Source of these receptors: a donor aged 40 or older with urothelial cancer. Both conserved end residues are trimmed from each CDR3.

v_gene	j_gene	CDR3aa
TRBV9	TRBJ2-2	ASSAVAGPGTGELF
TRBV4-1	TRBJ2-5	ASSQELAQETQY
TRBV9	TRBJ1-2	ASSGRGPLGYGYT
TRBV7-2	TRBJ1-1	ASSLGGVTEAF
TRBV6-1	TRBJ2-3	ASSGLAGNFDTQY
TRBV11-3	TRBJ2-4	ASSSPSGSQY
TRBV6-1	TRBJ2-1	ASSEFGAREVGQF
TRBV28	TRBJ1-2	ASSPDRGLYGYT
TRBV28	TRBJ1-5	ASSLAGGQPQH
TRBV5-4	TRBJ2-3	ASSLGAGARTDTQY
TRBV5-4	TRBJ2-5	ASSRQGGETQY